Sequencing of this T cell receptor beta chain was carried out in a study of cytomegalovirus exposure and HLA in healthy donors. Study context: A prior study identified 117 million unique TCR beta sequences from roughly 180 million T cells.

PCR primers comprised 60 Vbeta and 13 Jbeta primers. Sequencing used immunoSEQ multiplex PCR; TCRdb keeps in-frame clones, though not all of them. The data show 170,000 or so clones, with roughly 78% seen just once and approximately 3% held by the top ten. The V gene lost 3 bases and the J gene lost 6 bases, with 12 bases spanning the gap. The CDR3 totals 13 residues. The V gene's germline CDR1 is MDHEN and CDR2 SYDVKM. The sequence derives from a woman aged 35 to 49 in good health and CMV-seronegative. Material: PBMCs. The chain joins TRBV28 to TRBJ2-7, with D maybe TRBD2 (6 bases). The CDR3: CASSLGGYAEQYF. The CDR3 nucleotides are TGTGCCAGCAGTTTGGGGGGATACGCCGAGCAGTACTTC.